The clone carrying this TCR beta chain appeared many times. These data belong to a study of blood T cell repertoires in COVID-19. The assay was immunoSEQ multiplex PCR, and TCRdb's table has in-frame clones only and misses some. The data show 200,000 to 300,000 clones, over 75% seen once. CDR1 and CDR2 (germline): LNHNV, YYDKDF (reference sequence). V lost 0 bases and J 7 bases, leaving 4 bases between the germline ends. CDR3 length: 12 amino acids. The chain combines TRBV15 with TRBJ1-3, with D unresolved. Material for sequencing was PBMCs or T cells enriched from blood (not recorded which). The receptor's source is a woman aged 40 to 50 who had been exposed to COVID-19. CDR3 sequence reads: CATSRDRNTIYF. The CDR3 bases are TGTGCCACCAGCAGAGACCGGAACACCATATATTTT. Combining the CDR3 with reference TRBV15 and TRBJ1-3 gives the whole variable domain DAMVIQNPRYQVTQFGKPVTLSCSQTLNHNVMYWYQQKSSQAPKLLFHYYDKDFNNEADTPDNFQSRRPNTSFCFLDIRSPGLGDTAMYLCATSRDRNTIYFGEGSWLTVV.